A selection of T cell receptor beta chains follows, all from one sample in a study of Tregs in tolerant kidney transplant recipients. Sequencing was performed with immunoSEQ multiplex PCR; in TCRdb, only in-frame clones are kept and a portion is missing. The sample has approximately 93,000 clones; 93% are singletons. Here the sequenced sample was CD4+ T cells from blood, taken before the transplant. These receptors all come from a human donor who received a combined kidney and bone marrow transplant. Both conserved end residues are part of each CDR3. A D gene is named only where the DNA matches it firmly. The size entry is marked missing in some rows and otherwise reads once, few, many or a size class.

clone size	V gene	J gene	D gene	CDR3 DNA	CDR3 protein
.	TRBV25-1	TRBJ1-2	TRBD1	TGTGCCAGCAGTGAAAAGGGGGCGCGAGATGGCTACACCTTC	CASSEKGARDGYTF
.	TRBV5-1	TRBJ2-3	TRBD2	TGCGCCAGCAGCTTGGCCGAGACTAGCGGACCTAGCACAGATACGCAGTATTTT	CASSLAETSGPSTDTQYF
.	TRBV27	TRBJ2-3	.	TGTGCCAGCAGTCTACCAACACAGAGTCGCGGGGTGGAAACGCAGTATTTT	CASSLPTQSRGVETQYF
.	TRBV2	TRBJ1-5	.	TGTGCCTGCCTCCGAGATAGCAATCAGCCCCAGCATTTT	CACLRDSNQPQHF
.	TRBV20-1	TRBJ2-7	.	TGCAGTGCTAGGGGCCCCTACGAGCAGTACTTC	CSARGPYEQYF
few	TRBV28	TRBJ1-3	.	TGTGCCAGCAGTGTCAGGGGAAACACCATATATTTT	CASSVRGNTIYF
.	TRBV4-3	TRBJ2-1	TRBD2	TGCGCCAGCAGCCAATCGCGGGGGGCCTACAATGAGCAGTTCTTC	CASSQSRGAYNEQFF
.	TRBV5-1	TRBJ2-3	.	TGCGCCAGCAGCTTGGCTCTAGCCGAGGGAGGAGGGTACACAGATACGCAGTATTTT	CASSLALAEGGGYTDTQYF
few	TRBV2	TRBJ1-1	.	TGTGCCAGTTTAGCGCGCTACACTGAAGCTTTCTTT	CASLARYTEAFF
.	TRBV11-3	TRBJ1-2	.	TGTGCCAGCAGCCGGACTGATGTTGGCTACACCTTC	CASSRTDVGYTF
.	TRBV10-3	TRBJ2-7	TRBD1	TGTGCCATCAGCCCCGGACAGGTCTACGAGCAGTACTTC	CAISPGQVYEQYF
.	TRBV6-6	TRBJ2-1	TRBD2	TGTGCCAGCAGCCAACTAGCGGGGGGATACAATGAGCAGTTCTTC	CASSQLAGGYNEQFF
once	TRBV30	TRBJ2-7	.	TGTGCCTGGAATCCAGGAAACAGCTACGAGCAGTACTTC	CAWNPGNSYEQYF
.	TRBV19	TRBJ1-1	.	TGTGCCAGTAGTATACATCCAGGGCTGGACACTGAAGCTTTCTTT	CASSIHPGLDTEAFF
.	TRBV5-1	TRBJ2-3	TRBD2	TGCGCCAGCAGCTGGACTAGCGGGGGGATAGATACGCAGTATTTT	CASSWTSGGIDTQYF
.	TRBV19	TRBJ1-5	.	TGTGCCAGCAAGACAGGAACTTATCAGCCCCAGCATTTT	CASKTGTYQPQHF
.	TRBV2	TRBJ2-5	TRBD1	TGTGCCAGCAGTGAGGGTGGAGCAGGGGGTATGACCCAGTACTTC	CASSEGGAGGMTQYF
.	TRBV7-9	TRBJ1-3	.	TGTGCCAGCAACATTAACTCTGGAAACACCATATATTTT	CASNINSGNTIYF
.	TRBV7-8	TRBJ2-1	.	TGTGCCAGCAGCTTAGCGAGGTTCGGGGGACAGAGGAACAATGAGCAGTTCTTC	CASSLARFGGQRNNEQFF
.	TRBV4-2	TRBJ1-1	TRBD1	TGTGCCAGCAGCCAAGACCCCAGGGGGCCAATGAACACTGAAGCTTTCTTT	CASSQDPRGPMNTEAFF
.	TRBV9	TRBJ2-7	TRBD1	TGTGCCAGCGGAAGGGGGCCTTCCTACGAGCAGTACTTC	CASGRGPSYEQYF
.	TRBV14	TRBJ1-4	.	TGTGCCAGCAGCCAATTGGGCGACCGGAAAAATGAAAAACTGTTTTTT	CASSQLGDRKNEKLFF
.	TRBV7-6	TRBJ2-1	.	TGTGCCAGTGGGGCCCTAAATGAGCAGTTCTTC	CASGALNEQFF
.	TRBV11-2	TRBJ2-1	TRBD1	TGTGCCAGCAGCTCCCGACAGGGGGATATGTACAATGAGCAGTTCTTC	CASSSRQGDMYNEQFF
.	TRBV28	TRBJ1-5	.	TGTGCCAGCAGTTTACGGGGGAGCAATCAGCCCCAGCATTTT	CASSLRGSNQPQHF
.	TRBV28	TRBJ1-5	.	TGTGCCGGCCAGGGGAGCAATCAGCCCCAGCATTTT	CAGQGSNQPQHF
.	TRBV27	TRBJ1-2	.	TGTGCCAGCGGGAGGGGGAAAGGGAACTATGGCTACACCTTC	CASGRGKGNYGYTF
few	TRBV5-5	TRBJ2-1	.	TGTGCCAGCAGCTTGGAGTGGGCCGAGAATGAGCAGTTCTTC	CASSLEWAENEQFF
.	TRBV5-1	TRBJ2-7	TRBD2	TGCGCCAGCAGACCTACTAGCGGCTCCTACGAGCAGTACTTC	CASRPTSGSYEQYF
.	TRBV5-4	TRBJ2-1	TRBD2	TGTGCCAGCAGCTTTAGACTAGCGGGCGACAATGAGCAGTTCTTC	CASSFRLAGDNEQFF
.	TRBV6-5	TRBJ2-1	.	TGTGCCAGCAGACGCGGACTGCGCTCCTACAATGAGCAGTTCTTC	CASRRGLRSYNEQFF
.	TRBV5-1	TRBJ2-7	TRBD1	TGCGCCAGCAGCTTCGGACAGGGAAGCTCCTACGAGCAGTACTTC	CASSFGQGSSYEQYF
.	TRBV27	TRBJ2-1	TRBD1	TGTGCCAGCAGTTCTCCCGGGACAGGCCGGGGCAATGAGCAGTTCTTC	CASSSPGTGRGNEQFF
.	TRBV7-6	TRBJ2-1	.	TGCGCCAGCAGCTTAGCGAGGATTGGGTCTACATACAATGAGCAGTTCTTC	CASSLARIGSTYNEQFF
few	TRBV15	TRBJ2-2	TRBD2	TGTGCCACCAGACCCGCTACTAGCGGGGGTCCTCCCCGGAACGGGGAGCTGTTTTTT	CATRPATSGGPPRNGELFF
.	TRBV11-3	TRBJ2-1	TRBD2	TGTGCCAGCAGCCTCGGGACTAGCGGAGACAATGAGCAGTTCTTC	CASSLGTSGDNEQFF
.	TRBV20-1	TRBJ1-2	.	TGCAGTGCTAGAAGAGGGCCTGGCTACACCTTC	CSARRGPGYTF
.	TRBV19	TRBJ1-4	.	TGTGCCAGTACGGGCCAGGGCTCTGAAAAACTGTTTTTT	CASTGQGSEKLFF
once	TRBV7-2	TRBJ1-2	TRBD1	TGTGCCAGCAGCTTACAAAGAGGAGGGGGCCCTAATATCTATGGCTACACCTTC	CASSLQRGGGPNIYGYTF
.	TRBV21-1	TRBJ2-3	.	TGTGCCAGCAGCAAAGTTCATGAGACTAGCGGGAGAGCCGCGGGCACAGATACGCAGTATTTT	CASSKVHETSGRAAGTDTQYF
.	TRBV5-1	TRBJ2-3	TRBD2	TGCGCCAGCAGCTTGCCGGGAGGGAGATCGGATACGCAGTATTTT	CASSLPGGRSDTQYF
.	TRBV25-1	TRBJ1-2	.	TGTGCCAGCAGTGGATTTGCAGGCCCCTCCAGGGGCTACACCTTC	CASSGFAGPSRGYTF
.	TRBV7-2	TRBJ2-7	.	TGTGCCAGCAGCTCGGGCACAGGCTACGAGCAGTACTTC	CASSSGTGYEQYF
.	TRBV6-5	TRBJ1-4	.	TGTGCCAGCAGTAAATATAATGAAAAACTGTTTTTT	CASSKYNEKLFF
.	TRBV7-6	TRBJ2-7	TRBD2	TGTGCCAGCAGCCGGACTAGCGGAGGCTCCTACGAGCAGTACTTC	CASSRTSGGSYEQYF
.	TRBV5-1	TRBJ1-4	.	TGCGCCAGCAGCTCGTCAGGGCTTAATGAAAAACTGTTTTTT	CASSSSGLNEKLFF
.	TRBV7-9	TRBJ2-7	.	TGTGCCAGCAGCTTAGGTTCCAGCTCCTACGAGCAGTACTTC	CASSLGSSSYEQYF
once	TRBV5-4	TRBJ1-2	.	TGTGCCAGCAGCTTCTTGCGACAAGACTATGGCTACACCTTC	CASSFLRQDYGYTF
.	TRBV19	TRBJ1-3	.	TGTGCCAGTAGTAGTGCGGCTTCCACCATATATTTT	CASSSAASTIYF
.	TRBV30	TRBJ1-5	TRBD1	TGTGCCTGCCGGACAGGAGGCCAGCCCCAGCATTTT	CACRTGGQPQHF
.	TRBV7-9	TRBJ1-2	.	TGTGCCAGCAGAAAACCCCCCGGGGATGTTGGCTACACCTTC	CASRKPPGDVGYTF
.	TRBV28	TRBJ2-7	.	TGTGCCAGCAGTCGCCTCGGGGGAAACTACGAGCAGTACTTC	CASSRLGGNYEQYF
.	TRBV2	TRBJ2-3	.	TGTGCCAGCAGCCCCCTAGTTCGCACAGATACGCAGTATTTT	CASSPLVRTDTQYF
.	TRBV18	TRBJ1-1	.	TGTGCCAGCTCACCGGGCACAGTAGGCACTGAAGCTTTCTTT	CASSPGTVGTEAFF